This T cell receptor beta chain was retrieved from a study of blood T cell repertoires in COVID-19 (dated by TCRdb to 2020 to 2021). With regard to the full study: The collaborator samples originated in the United States, Italy and Spain and spanned the acute and convalescent phases of COVID-19. The repertoires were made available in a free public database intended to serve as a resource for research on the immune response to SARS-CoV-2. Sample metadata almost always included a de-identified subject ID, COVID-19 status, age in years and sex. Deeply sampled blood TCRbeta repertoires from subjects exposed to, actively infected with, or recovered from COVID-19 were included in the dataset. The samples were drawn from the first 160 participants of the ongoing ImmuneRACE study and from roughly 1,300 subjects provided by 6 global collaborators. The material from the prospective study consisted of cDNA or gDNA derived from T cells, B-cell-depleted T cells, or PBMCs. HLA class I and class II types, where available, came from metadata supplied by the sample provider rather than from assay-based typing.

The full study reports these points: How much clinical and demographic metadata was included differed by source and by participant, and the metadata was provided uncurated.

The CDR3 measures 16 amino acids from cysteine to phenylalanine. The only DNA kept is the CDR3, 48 bases in frame from the first base. Based on the germline V gene, the CDR1 and CDR2 sequences are MRHNA and SNTAGT. Relative to germline, V is missing 1 base and J is missing 4 bases, with 6 bases of the junction outside any gene match. A remark on this clone: What this receptor recognizes is not known. No base quality information exists; no much larger clone differs at one position.

TCRbeta CDR3 regions were amplified from genomic DNA using the immunoSEQ Assay, a bias-controlled multiplex PCR. In the paper's pipeline: The number of nucleated cells in each sample was estimated by amplification of reference gene primers within the assay. To quantify the absolute abundance of each unique TCRbeta CDR3 rearrangement, sequence reads were collapsed and filtered. For each sample, productive Simpson clonality was calculated as the square root of Simpson's diversity index across productive rearrangements. TCRdb holds this immuneACCESS table with in-frame rearrangements only. Some clones are missing; in checked studies, unresolved V genes explain under half, and the rest has no known cause. V and J calls plus clone size are reproduced from that table; the DNA served to infer D and trimming. Present in this sample are 57,000 or so clones, about 90% of which were seen just once. About 14% of the sample comes from the top ten.

Collaborating institutions collected whole blood in K2EDTA tubes following their own protocols. Collaborator samples were shipped for TCRbeta analysis as frozen whole blood, isolated PBMCs, or DNA extracted from either sample type. This sequence uses TRBV6-4 and TRBJ2-7; TRBD2 fits 11 bases in the junction. This receptor was obtained from a human donor in a cohort sampled during active COVID-19. The specimen was peripheral blood. The CDR3 protein: CASSDYWGTSGYEQYF. The DNA is as follows: TGTGCCAGCAGTGACTATTGGGGGACTAGCGGTTACGAGCAGTACTTC.